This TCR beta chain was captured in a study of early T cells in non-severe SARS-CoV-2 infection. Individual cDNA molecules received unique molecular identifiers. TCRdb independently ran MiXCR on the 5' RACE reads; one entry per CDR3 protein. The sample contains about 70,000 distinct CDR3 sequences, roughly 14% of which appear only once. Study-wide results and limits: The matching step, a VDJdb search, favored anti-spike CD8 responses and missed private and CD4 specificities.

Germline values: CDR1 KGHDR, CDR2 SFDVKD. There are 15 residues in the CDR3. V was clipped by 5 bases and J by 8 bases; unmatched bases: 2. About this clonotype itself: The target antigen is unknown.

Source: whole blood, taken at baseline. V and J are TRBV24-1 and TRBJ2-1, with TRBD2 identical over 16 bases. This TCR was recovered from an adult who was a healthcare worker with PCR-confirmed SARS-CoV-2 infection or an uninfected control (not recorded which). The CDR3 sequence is CATSVGTSGRDEQFF. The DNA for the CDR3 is TGTGCCACCAGTGTAGGGACTAGCGGGAGGGATGAGCAGTTCTTC.